The rows below give T cell receptor beta chains drawn from one sample of a study of cytomegalovirus exposure and HLA in healthy donors. Libraries were prepared by immunoSEQ multiplex PCR; TCRdb keeps only in-frame clonotypes and omits some of them. The sample includes about 88,000 clones, roughly 70% of them seen just once. Sequencing was performed on PBMCs. The receptors come from a woman younger than 30 in good health and CMV-seropositive. Each CDR3 is given with its conserved first and last residue. D genes are given only for firm matches. The size field is filled for only some rows; it gives once, few, many or a size class.

d_call	clone_size	v_call	j_call	cdr3_aa	cdr3_nt
.	few	TRBV16	TRBJ2-5	CASSQSELAGQTQYF	TGTGCCAGCAGCCAATCGGAACTAGCTGGGCAGACCCAGTACTTC
.	.	TRBV18	TRBJ1-5	CASSTDSSQPQHF	TGTGCCAGCTCGACGGACAGTTCTCAGCCCCAGCATTTT
TRBD2	.	TRBV5-4	TRBJ2-1	CASSPRPGLAAANEQFF	TGTGCCAGCAGCCCCAGGCCGGGACTAGCGGCTGCGAATGAGCAGTTCTTC
TRBD1	few	TRBV29-1	TRBJ2-7	CSATGGALGYEQYF	TGCAGCGCGACAGGGGGGGCGTTAGGGTACGAGCAGTACTTC
TRBD2	once	TRBV15	TRBJ2-5	CATSRDRGDRGLAGEETQYF	TGTGCCACCAGCAGAGATCGAGGGGACCGGGGACTAGCGGGGGAAGAGACCCAGTACTTC
.	once	TRBV18	TRBJ2-7	CASSPPTGEANEQYF	TGTGCCAGCTCACCACCAACAGGGGAGGCGAACGAGCAGTACTTC
TRBD2	few	TRBV14	TRBJ2-2	CASSQSASGAGELFF	TGTGCCAGCAGCCAATCGGCCAGCGGGGCCGGGGAGCTGTTTTTT
TRBD1	.	TRBV5-4	TRBJ2-7	CASTKGQGDYEQYF	TGTGCCAGCACCAAGGGACAGGGAGACTACGAGCAGTACTTC
TRBD2	.	TRBV5-1	TRBJ2-7	CASSFMTSGDYEQYF	TGCGCCAGCAGCTTCATGACTAGCGGGGACTACGAGCAGTACTTC
.	.	TRBV2	TRBJ2-7	CASGRDRSNYEQYF	TGTGCCAGCGGGAGAGACAGGTCGAACTACGAGCAGTACTTC
.	.	TRBV4-1	TRBJ2-3	CASSQNGAWQYF	TGCGCCAGCAGCCAAAATGGGGCATGGCAGTATTTT
.	.	TRBV7-9	TRBJ2-7	CASSPWSGTEQYF	TGTGCCAGCAGCCCCTGGTCGGGAACCGAGCAGTACTTC
.	.	TRBV21-1	TRBJ1-2	CASSLRGGQGTTEWYGYTF	TGTGCCAGCAGCTTAAGAGGGGGACAGGGGACCACGGAATGGTATGGCTACACCTTC
.	few	TRBV9	TRBJ2-7	CASSVGQGSPYEQYF	TGTGCCAGCAGCGTAGGTCAGGGGAGCCCCTACGAGCAGTACTTC
TRBD2	.	TRBV6-5	TRBJ2-1	CASSRTSGEYNEQFF	TGTGCCAGCAGCCGCACTAGCGGGGAATACAATGAGCAGTTCTTC
TRBD2	.	TRBV11-2	TRBJ2-1	CASSLGASSGRVRYNEQFF	TGTGCCAGCAGCTTAGGTGCGTCTAGCGGGAGGGTGCGCTACAATGAGCAGTTCTTC
TRBD2	.	TRBV2	TRBJ2-1	CASSEVRVAGNEQFF	TGTGCCAGCAGTGAAGTGAGGGTAGCGGGGAATGAGCAGTTCTTC
.	.	TRBV6-5	TRBJ1-2	CASSYGGKGGGYTF	TGTGCCAGCAGTTACGGGGGGAAAGGAGGCGGCTACACCTTC
.	.	TRBV7-2	TRBJ2-7	CASSVLQGYEQYF	TGTGCCAGCAGCGTTCTTCAGGGTTACGAGCAGTACTTC
TRBD1	.	TRBV19	TRBJ1-1	CASSIGQGDTEAFF	TGTGCCAGTAGTATAGGCCAGGGGGACACTGAAGCTTTCTTT
.	few	TRBV19	TRBJ2-1	CASRITAATYNEQFF	TGTGCCAGTAGAATCACAGCCGCCACCTACAATGAGCAGTTCTTC
.	.	TRBV6-5	TRBJ1-1	CASSYSGGQEAFF	TGTGCCAGCAGTTACTCGGGGGGGCAGGAAGCTTTCTTT
.	.	TRBV15	TRBJ2-2	CATSREQKLGTGELFF	TGTGCCACCAGCAGAGAACAGAAGCTGGGCACCGGGGAGCTGTTTTTT
TRBD2	.	TRBV27	TRBJ2-1	CASSPGTSGYNEQFF	TGTGCCAGCAGCCCCGGGACTAGCGGCTACAATGAGCAGTTCTTC
TRBD2	few	TRBV6-5	TRBJ2-1	CASSYTSGANEQFF	TGTGCCAGCAGTTACACTAGCGGGGCCAATGAGCAGTTCTTC
TRBD1	.	TRBV7-8	TRBJ1-3	CASSMTGGGNTIYF	TGTGCCAGCAGCATGACAGGGGGTGGAAACACCATATATTTT
TRBD1	once	TRBV10-3	TRBJ2-7	CAISESTGGYEQYF	TGTGCCATCAGTGAGTCGACAGGGGGATACGAGCAGTACTTC
TRBD2	.	TRBV4-2	TRBJ2-3	CASSQRLGREVADTQYF	TGTGCCAGCAGCCAAAGGTTAGGGCGGGAGGTCGCAGATACGCAGTATTTT
TRBD1	.	TRBV4-2	TRBJ2-1	CASSPGQGSYNEQFF	TGTGCCAGCAGCCCTGGACAGGGCTCCTACAATGAGCAGTTCTTC
TRBD2	few	TRBV7-2	TRBJ2-7	CASSLAVSGGIYEQYF	TGTGCCAGCAGCTTAGCGGTTAGCGGGGGGATATACGAGCAGTACTTC
.	.	TRBV7-6	TRBJ1-4	CASSPMAGRTNEKLFF	TGTGCCAGCAGCCCTATGGCGGGGCGTACTAATGAAAAACTGTTTTTT
.	few	TRBV4-3	TRBJ1-2	CASSPYYPPGNYGYTF	TGCGCCAGCAGCCCCTACTACCCGCCCGGTAACTATGGCTACACCTTC
.	.	TRBV6-1	TRBJ2-6	CASSGGSSGANVLTF	TGTGCCAGCAGTGGTGGCAGCTCTGGGGCCAACGTCCTGACTTTC
TRBD1	.	TRBV18	TRBJ1-5	CASSPYAGGQPTSTDTQHF	TGTGCCAGCTCACCTTACGCAGGGGGCCAACCGACTAGCACAGATACGCAGCATTTT
TRBD1	.	TRBV30	TRBJ2-5	CAWSAGGQREETQYF	TGTGCCTGGAGTGCAGGGGGACAGAGGGAGGAGACCCAGTACTTC
.	few	TRBV27	TRBJ1-5	CASSLGAGRGPQPQHF	TGTGCCAGCAGTTTAGGGGCAGGAAGGGGTCCTCAGCCCCAGCATTTT
.	few	TRBV7-8	TRBJ1-1	CASSLDDMGSNTEAFF	TGTGCCAGCAGCTTAGATGATATGGGGAGCAACACTGAAGCTTTCTTT
TRBD2	.	TRBV7-8	TRBJ2-3	CASSLTTSGRADTQYF	TGTGCCAGCAGCTTAACTACTAGCGGGAGGGCAGATACGCAGTATTTT
.	few	TRBV20-1	TRBJ2-1	CSARGGVREFF	TGCAGTGCTAGGGGGGGAGTACGGGAGTTCTTC
.	.	TRBV11-2	TRBJ2-3	CASGGMGPDTQYF	TGTGCCAGCGGGGGGATGGGCCCAGATACGCAGTATTTT
.	.	TRBV11-2	TRBJ1-2	CASSSTGHGYTF	TGTGCCAGCAGCTCAACAGGGCATGGCTACACCTTC
.	.	TRBV4-2	TRBJ2-7	CASSQGLDYEQYF	TGTGCCAGCAGCCAGGGACTGGACTACGAGCAGTACTTC